Here is one T cell receptor beta chain with its context. The antigen it binds to is not known. No qualities accompany the bases; no much larger clone lies one base away. The data derive from a study of T cell changes during pregnancy in multiple sclerosis (dated by TCRdb to between 2018 and 2021). In the study overall: The study looked at changes in the T cell repertoire across pregnancy in women with multiple sclerosis.

The protocol used for the library was the immunoSEQ multiplex PCR assay. TCRdb's version of the immuneACCESS table is confined to in-frame rearrangements and falls short of the full clone set. An unresolved V gene accounts for under half of the shortfall where checked; the remainder is of unknown origin. The sample records roughly 110,000 clones, 92% of which are singletons. The ten largest make up around 1.5% of the sample. V gives up 8 bases and J gives up 2 bases, and the segment between their germline ends measures 12 bases. From the cysteine through the phenylalanine, the CDR3 covers 13 amino acids. Left in the record is the CDR3 DNA by itself, 39 bases read in frame from the first base. CDR1 and CDR2 (KGHSH, LQKENI) derive from the germline V gene.

The origin of this receptor is a female donor with multiple sclerosis, enrolled in a pregnancy study. The chain is assembled from TRBV18 and TRBJ2-5; the best D guess is TRBD1, with 6 bases matching. Sequencing was performed on peripheral blood, taken after pregnancy. The CDR3 region has the sequence CASGSTGQETQYF. The DNA reads TGTGCCAGCGGTTCGACAGGACAAGAGACCCAGTACTTC.